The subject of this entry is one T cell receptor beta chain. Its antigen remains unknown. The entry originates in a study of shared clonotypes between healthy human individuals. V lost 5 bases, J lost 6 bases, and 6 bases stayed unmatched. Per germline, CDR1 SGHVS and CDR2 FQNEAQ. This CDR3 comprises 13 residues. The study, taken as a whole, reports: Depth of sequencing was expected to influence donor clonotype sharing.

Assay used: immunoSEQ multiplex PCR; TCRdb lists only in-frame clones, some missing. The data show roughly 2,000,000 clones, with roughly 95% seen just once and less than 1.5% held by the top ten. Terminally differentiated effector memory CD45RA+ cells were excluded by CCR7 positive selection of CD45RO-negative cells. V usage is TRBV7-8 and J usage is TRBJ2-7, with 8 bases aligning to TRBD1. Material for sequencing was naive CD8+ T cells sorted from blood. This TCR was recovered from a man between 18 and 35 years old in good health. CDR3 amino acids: CASSPGQGGEQYF. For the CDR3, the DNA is TGTGCCAGCAGCCCCGGACAGGGTGGCGAGCAGTACTTC.